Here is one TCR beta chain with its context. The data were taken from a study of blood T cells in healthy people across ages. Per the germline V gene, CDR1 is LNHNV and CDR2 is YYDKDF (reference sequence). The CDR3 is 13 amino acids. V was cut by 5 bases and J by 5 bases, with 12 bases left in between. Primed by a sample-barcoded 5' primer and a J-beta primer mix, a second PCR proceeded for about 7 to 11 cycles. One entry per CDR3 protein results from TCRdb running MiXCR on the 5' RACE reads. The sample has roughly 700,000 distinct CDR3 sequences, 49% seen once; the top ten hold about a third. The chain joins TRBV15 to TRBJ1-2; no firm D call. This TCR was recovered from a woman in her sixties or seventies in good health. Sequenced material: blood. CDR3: CATSAHPSYGYTF. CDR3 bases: TGTGCCACCAGCGCTCACCCTTCTTATGGCTACACCTTC.